The rows below give T cell receptor beta chains drawn from one sample of a study of identical twins. From the 5' RACE reads, TCRdb called clonotypes with MiXCR, one entry per CDR3 protein. The sample records under 450,000 distinct CDR3 sequences, roughly 18% being singletons. The sequenced sample was naive T cells sorted from blood. Receptors originate from a man in his fifties in good health. Both conserved end residues are part of each CDR3. A D gene is named only where the DNA matches it firmly. Some rows have no size entry. The others give once, few or many, or a class for an expanded clone.

>TRBV12-3/TRBV12-4|TRBJ2-1|TRBD2|.
CASSLAGGSYEQFF
TGTGCCAGCAGTCTAGCGGGAGGTTCCTATGAGCAGTTCTTC
>TRBV11-2|TRBJ2-7|.|.
CASTVGAASISGEQYF
TGTGCCAGCACTGTGGGGGCGGCCTCCATTTCGGGCGAGCAGTACTTC
>TRBV20-1|TRBJ2-3|.|.
CSAPVGGQGNTDTQYF
TGCAGTGCCCCTGTCGGGGGGCAGGGCAACACAGATACGCAGTATTTT
>TRBV5-1|TRBJ2-5|TRBD2|many
CASSLPGLAGETQYF
TGCGCCAGCAGCTTGCCGGGACTAGCGGGAGAGACCCAGTACTTC
>TRBV7-8|TRBJ2-7|.|.
CASSFGYTVSYEQYF
TGTGCCAGCAGCTTCGGTTACACCGTCTCCTACGAGCAGTACTTC
>TRBV7-9|TRBJ2-5|.|once
CAITNFQGTQYF
TGTGCCATAACCAACTTCCAAGGGACCCAGTACTTC
>TRBV6-1|TRBJ2-7|.|many
CASSDRVGIYEQYF
TGTGCCAGCAGTGACAGGGTCGGGATCTACGAGCAGTACTTC
>TRBV27|TRBJ1-1|.|few
CASSLSMGGTEAFF
TGTGCCAGCAGTTTATCGATGGGGGGCACTGAAGCTTTCTTT
>TRBV27|TRBJ1-2|.|many
CASTSMQGNYGYTF
TGTGCCAGCACCTCCATGCAGGGCAACTATGGCTACACCTTC
>TRBV20-1|TRBJ2-1|TRBD2|.
CSSGSPSYNEQFF
TGCAGCAGCGGGAGCCCCTCCTACAATGAGCAGTTCTTC
>TRBV9|TRBJ2-3|TRBD2|few
CASSAIAGGPTDTQYF
TGTGCCAGCAGCGCTATAGCGGGGGGGCCGACAGATACGCAGTATTTT
>TRBV20-1|TRBJ2-4|.|many
CSARPSLTGIAKNIQYF
TGCAGTGCTAGGCCAAGCCTGACAGGCATCGCCAAAAACATTCAGTACTTC
>TRBV27|TRBJ2-1|TRBD2|.
CASSLSMVAGVEQFF
TGTGCCAGCAGTTTATCGATGGTAGCGGGAGTTGAGCAGTTCTTC
>TRBV20-1|TRBJ2-5|TRBD1|.
CSAQTGPQEAQYF
TGCAGTGCTCAGACAGGGCCACAAGAGGCCCAGTACTTC
>TRBV11-3|TRBJ2-7|.|few
CASSRSFGSSYEQYF
TGTGCCAGCAGCCGATCATTCGGGAGCTCCTACGAGCAGTACTTC
>TRBV20-1|TRBJ1-1|TRBD1|few
CTPRTGDLAEAFF
TGCACCCCTCGGACAGGGGATTTGGCTGAAGCTTTCTTT
>TRBV10-3|TRBJ1-4|.|.
CAISDGGRGEKLFF
TGTGCCATCAGTGATGGAGGGAGAGGGGAAAAACTGTTTTTT
>TRBV9|TRBJ2-1|TRBD2|many
CASSVVPSGGDEQFF
TGTGCCAGCAGCGTAGTCCCTAGCGGGGGGGACGAGCAGTTCTTC
>TRBV4-1|TRBJ2-3|.|.
CASSQVSSTDTQYF
TGCGCCAGCAGCCAAGTTTCTAGCACAGATACGCAGTATTTT
>TRBV18|TRBJ2-5|.|few
CASSAQKPGLTMTQYF
TGTGCCAGCTCAGCCCAGAAACCGGGACTCACAATGACCCAGTACTTC
>TRBV29-1|TRBJ1-1|TRBD1|few
CSVPDRGRTEAFF
TGCAGCGTTCCGGACAGGGGGCGAACTGAAGCTTTCTTT
>TRBV7-8|TRBJ1-1|.|.
CASTLEGGPITEAFF
TGTGCCAGCACCCTAGAGGGGGGGCCCATAACTGAAGCTTTCTTT
>TRBV12-3/TRBV12-4|TRBJ2-2|.|many
CASFPGLNTGELFF
TGTGCCAGCTTTCCGGGGCTGAACACCGGGGAGCTGTTTTTT
>TRBV12-3/TRBV12-4|TRBJ2-5|TRBD2|few
CASSLDFWGGETQYF
TGTGCCAGCAGTTTAGATTTTTGGGGGGGAGAGACCCAGTACTTC
>TRBV20-1|TRBJ1-2|.|many
CSAPRGGFGYTF
TGCAGTGCCCCGAGAGGTGGGTTTGGCTACACCTTC
>TRBV5-1|TRBJ2-1|.|many
CASSPNWVSYNEQFF
TGCGCCAGCAGCCCCAATTGGGTTTCCTACAATGAGCAGTTCTTC
>TRBV20-1|TRBJ1-5|.|many
CSASEGLRARGYQPQHF
TGCAGTGCTAGTGAGGGCCTCAGGGCGCGGGGATATCAGCCCCAGCATTTT
>TRBV5-1|TRBJ1-1|TRBD1|.
CASSAGQVSFEAFF
TGCGCCAGCAGCGCAGGACAGGTGTCCTTTGAAGCTTTCTTT
>TRBV12-3/TRBV12-4|TRBJ2-2|.|many
CASRPLANTGELFF
TGTGCCAGCAGACCCCTCGCGAACACCGGGGAGCTGTTTTTT
>TRBV20-1|TRBJ2-7|.|few
CSATPDGYYEQYF
TGCAGTGCGACTCCAGACGGGTATTACGAGCAGTACTTC
>TRBV2|TRBJ2-7|TRBD1|many
CASKGTGAYEQYF
TGTGCCAGCAAAGGGACAGGGGCCTACGAGCAGTACTTC
>TRBV20-1|TRBJ2-1|TRBD2|few
CSARDRASGNPYNEQFF
TGCAGTGCTAGAGATAGGGCTAGCGGGAACCCCTACAATGAGCAGTTCTTC
>TRBV3-1|TRBJ2-1|.|many
CASTLGAGVPNEQFF
TGTGCCAGCACCCTGGGGGCGGGAGTCCCTAATGAGCAGTTCTTC
>TRBV4-2|TRBJ1-2|TRBD1|many
CASSQPRDRGFGYTF
TGTGCCAGCAGCCAACCCCGGGACAGGGGGTTTGGCTACACCTTC
>TRBV29-1|TRBJ1-1|.|many
CSAYRRGTEAFF
TGCAGCGCCTACAGGCGGGGGACTGAAGCTTTCTTT
>TRBV4-3|TRBJ1-4|.|.
CASSQDNRSNEKLFF
TGCGCCAGCAGCCAAGATAACAGATCCAATGAAAAACTGTTTTTT
>TRBV7-2|TRBJ2-1|.|few
CASSLALGLAGGEQFF
TGTGCCAGCAGCTTAGCGCTGGGCCTAGCTGGCGGTGAGCAGTTCTTC
>TRBV28|TRBJ2-2|TRBD1|many
CASSKGPGQIMNTGELFF
TGTGCCAGCAGTAAGGGACCGGGACAGATAATGAACACCGGGGAGCTGTTTTTT
>TRBV20-1|TRBJ2-5|TRBD2|.
CSARGGLAGGRETQYF
TGCAGTGCTAGGGGGGGCCTAGCGGGAGGGCGAGAGACCCAGTACTTC
>TRBV6-5|TRBJ2-7|.|few
CASSSIQGYEQYF
TGTGCCAGCAGTTCGATCCAGGGCTACGAGCAGTACTTC
>TRBV20-1|TRBJ2-1|TRBD2|many
CSAQSGGTLDEQFF
TGCAGTGCCCAAAGCGGGGGGACCCTAGATGAGCAGTTCTTC
>TRBV20-1|TRBJ2-2|.|.
CSALGIGNTGELFF
TGCAGTGCTCTCGGAATTGGGAACACCGGGGAGCTGTTTTTT